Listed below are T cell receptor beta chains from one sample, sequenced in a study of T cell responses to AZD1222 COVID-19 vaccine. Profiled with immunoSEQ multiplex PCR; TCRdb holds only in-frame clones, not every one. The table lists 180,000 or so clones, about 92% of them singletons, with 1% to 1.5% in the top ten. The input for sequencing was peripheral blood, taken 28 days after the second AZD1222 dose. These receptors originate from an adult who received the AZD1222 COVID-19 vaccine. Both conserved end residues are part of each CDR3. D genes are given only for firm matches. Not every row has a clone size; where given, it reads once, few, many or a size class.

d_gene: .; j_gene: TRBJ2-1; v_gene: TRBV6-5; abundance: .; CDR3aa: CASRFGFNGNEQFF; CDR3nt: TGTGCCAGCAGGTTCGGGTTTAACGGGAATGAGCAGTTCTTC
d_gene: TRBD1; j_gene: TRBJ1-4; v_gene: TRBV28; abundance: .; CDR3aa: CASTPIWDRGRPTNEKLFF; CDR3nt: TGTGCCAGCACCCCGATATGGGACAGGGGCCGGCCAACTAATGAAAAACTGTTTTTT
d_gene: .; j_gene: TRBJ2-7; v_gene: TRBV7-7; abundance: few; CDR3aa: CASSPYPASYEQYF; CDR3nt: TGTGCTAGCAGCCCCTACCCGGCATCCTACGAGCAGTACTTC
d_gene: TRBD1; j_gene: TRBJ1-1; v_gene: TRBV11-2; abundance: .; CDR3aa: CASSKKRGQTEAFF; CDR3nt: TGTGCCAGCAGCAAAAAAAGGGGGCAGACTGAAGCTTTCTTT
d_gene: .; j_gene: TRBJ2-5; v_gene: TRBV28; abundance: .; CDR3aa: CASSLGIGETQYF; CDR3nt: TGTGCCAGCAGTTTAGGTATAGGAGAGACCCAGTACTTC
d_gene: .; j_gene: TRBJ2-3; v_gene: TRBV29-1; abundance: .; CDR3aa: CSAHTDTQYF; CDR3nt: TGCAGCGCCCACACAGATACGCAGTATTTT
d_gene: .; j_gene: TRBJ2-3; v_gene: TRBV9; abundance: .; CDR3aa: CASSSRPLTDTQYF; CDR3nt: TGTGCCAGCAGCTCCCGACCGCTTACAGATACGCAGTATTTT
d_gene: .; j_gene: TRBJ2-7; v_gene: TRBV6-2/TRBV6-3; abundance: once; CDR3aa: CASSRLALPDYEQYF; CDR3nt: TGTGCCAGCAGTCGGCTAGCCTTGCCTGACTACGAGCAGTACTTC
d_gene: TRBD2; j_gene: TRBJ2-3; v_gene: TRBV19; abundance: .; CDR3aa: CARRTSVGKTGTDTQYF; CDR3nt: TGTGCCAGAAGGACTAGCGTAGGTAAAACCGGCACAGATACGCAGTATTTT
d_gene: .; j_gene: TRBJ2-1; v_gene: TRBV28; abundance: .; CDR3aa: CASSLGGADHNEQFF; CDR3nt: TGTGCCAGCAGTTTAGGGGGGGCCGACCACAATGAGCAGTTCTTC
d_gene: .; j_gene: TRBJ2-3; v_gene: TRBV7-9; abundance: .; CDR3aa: CASSSWGSDTDTQYF; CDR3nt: TGTGCCAGCAGCTCCTGGGGTTCTGACACAGATACGCAGTATTTT
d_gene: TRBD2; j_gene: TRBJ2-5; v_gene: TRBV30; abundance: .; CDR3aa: CAWSLRAGGEETQYF; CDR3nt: TGTGCCTGGAGTCTCCGAGCGGGGGGGGAAGAGACCCAGTACTTC
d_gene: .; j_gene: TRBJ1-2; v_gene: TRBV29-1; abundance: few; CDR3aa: CSVEDSQNGYTF; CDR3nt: TGCAGCGTTGAAGATAGCCAGAATGGCTACACCTTC
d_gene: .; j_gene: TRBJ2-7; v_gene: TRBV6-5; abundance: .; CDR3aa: CASSYSQGGYEQYF; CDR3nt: TGTGCCAGCAGTTACTCACAGGGGGGGTACGAGCAGTACTTC
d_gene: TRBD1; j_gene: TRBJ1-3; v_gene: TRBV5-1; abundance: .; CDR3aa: CASSLGQGAGNTIYF; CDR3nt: TGCGCCAGCAGCTTGGGACAGGGAGCCGGAAACACCATATATTTT
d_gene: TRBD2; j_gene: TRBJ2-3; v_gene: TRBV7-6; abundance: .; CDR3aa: CASSLVGTSGRAKDTQYF; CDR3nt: TGTGCCAGCAGCTTAGTGGGGACTAGCGGGAGGGCGAAAGATACGCAGTATTTT
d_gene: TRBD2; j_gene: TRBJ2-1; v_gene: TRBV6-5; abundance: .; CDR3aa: CASSYSWLAGGNEQFF; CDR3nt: TGTGCCAGCAGTTACTCATGGCTAGCGGGGGGGAATGAGCAGTTCTTC
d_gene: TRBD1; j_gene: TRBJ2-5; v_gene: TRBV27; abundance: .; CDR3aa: CASSSLGGQGFGETQYF; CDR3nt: TGTGCCAGCAGTTCCCTCGGGGGACAGGGCTTCGGAGAGACCCAGTACTTC
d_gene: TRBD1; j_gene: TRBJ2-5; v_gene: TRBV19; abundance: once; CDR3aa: CASSLQGRGETQYF; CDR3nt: TGTGCCAGTAGTTTACAGGGGAGAGGAGAGACCCAGTACTTC
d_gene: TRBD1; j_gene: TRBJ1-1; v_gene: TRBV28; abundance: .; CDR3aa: CASSLLTGTGAEAFF; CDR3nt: TGTGCCAGCAGTCTCTTAACCGGGACAGGGGCTGAAGCTTTCTTT
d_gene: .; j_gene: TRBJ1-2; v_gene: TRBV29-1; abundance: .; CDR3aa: CSVEEGGPPRGGYTF; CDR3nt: TGCAGCGTTGAAGAAGGAGGTCCTCCCCGCGGTGGCTACACCTTC
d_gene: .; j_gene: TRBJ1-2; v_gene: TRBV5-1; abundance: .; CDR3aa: CASSLKAASTAGYTF; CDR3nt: TGCGCCAGCAGCTTGAAGGCAGCCTCTACAGCTGGCTACACCTTC
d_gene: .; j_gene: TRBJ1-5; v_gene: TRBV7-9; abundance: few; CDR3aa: CASSLDWAGSPNQPQHF; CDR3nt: TGTGCCAGCAGCTTAGATTGGGCAGGAAGCCCCAATCAGCCCCAGCATTTT
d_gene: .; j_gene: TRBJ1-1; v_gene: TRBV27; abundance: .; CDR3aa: CASSFGKNTEAFF; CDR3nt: TGTGCCAGCAGTTTCGGGAAGAACACTGAAGCTTTCTTT
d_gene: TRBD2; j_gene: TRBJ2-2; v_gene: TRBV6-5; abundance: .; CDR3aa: CASGLGLAVGELFF; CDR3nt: TGTGCCAGCGGGCTCGGACTAGCTGTCGGGGAGCTGTTTTTT
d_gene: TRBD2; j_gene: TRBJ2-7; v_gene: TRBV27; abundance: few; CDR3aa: CASRTGLVNEQYF; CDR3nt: TGTGCCAGCAGAACGGGACTAGTTAACGAGCAGTACTTC
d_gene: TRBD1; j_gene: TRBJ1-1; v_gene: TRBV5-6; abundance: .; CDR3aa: CASSWDRAVTEAFF; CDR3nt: TGTGCCAGCAGCTGGGACAGGGCGGTCACTGAAGCTTTCTTT
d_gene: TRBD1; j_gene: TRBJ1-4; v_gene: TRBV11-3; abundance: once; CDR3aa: CASSTGANEKLFF; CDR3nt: TGTGCCAGTAGTACAGGGGCTAATGAAAAACTGTTTTTT
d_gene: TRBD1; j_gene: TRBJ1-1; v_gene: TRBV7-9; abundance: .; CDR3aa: CASSLFRGSTEAFF; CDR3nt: TGTGCCAGCAGCTTGTTCAGGGGGAGCACTGAAGCTTTCTTT
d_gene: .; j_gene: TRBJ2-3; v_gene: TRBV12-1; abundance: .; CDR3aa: CASSLVGSEDTQYF; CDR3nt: TGTGCCAGCAGCCTCGTCGGGTCCGAGGATACGCAGTATTTT
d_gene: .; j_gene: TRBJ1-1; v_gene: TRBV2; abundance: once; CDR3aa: CASSNRVKGTEAFF; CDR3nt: TGTGCCAGCAGTAACAGGGTTAAAGGCACTGAAGCTTTCTTT
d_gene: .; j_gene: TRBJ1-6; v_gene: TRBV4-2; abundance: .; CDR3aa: CASSQVGSPLHF; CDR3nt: TGTGCCAGCAGCCAAGTGGGTTCACCCCTCCACTTT
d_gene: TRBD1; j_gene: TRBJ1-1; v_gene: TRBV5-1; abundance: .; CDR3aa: CASSLGQGGTEAFF; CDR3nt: TGCGCCAGCAGCTTGGGACAGGGAGGCACTGAAGCTTTCTTT
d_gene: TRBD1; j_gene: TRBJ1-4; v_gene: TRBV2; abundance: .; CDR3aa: CASRGTGTRGANEKLFF; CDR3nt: TGTGCCAGCAGGGGGACAGGGACACGAGGGGCTAATGAAAAACTGTTTTTT
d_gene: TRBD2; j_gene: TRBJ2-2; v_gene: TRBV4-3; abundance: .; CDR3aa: CASSQGLAGVLTVGTGELFF; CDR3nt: TGCGCCAGCAGCCAAGGGCTAGCGGGAGTTCTAACGGTGGGGACCGGGGAGCTGTTTTTT
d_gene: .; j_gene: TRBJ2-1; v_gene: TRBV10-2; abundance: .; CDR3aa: CASHERASYNEQFF; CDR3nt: TGCGCCAGCCACGAGAGAGCCTCCTACAATGAGCAGTTCTTC